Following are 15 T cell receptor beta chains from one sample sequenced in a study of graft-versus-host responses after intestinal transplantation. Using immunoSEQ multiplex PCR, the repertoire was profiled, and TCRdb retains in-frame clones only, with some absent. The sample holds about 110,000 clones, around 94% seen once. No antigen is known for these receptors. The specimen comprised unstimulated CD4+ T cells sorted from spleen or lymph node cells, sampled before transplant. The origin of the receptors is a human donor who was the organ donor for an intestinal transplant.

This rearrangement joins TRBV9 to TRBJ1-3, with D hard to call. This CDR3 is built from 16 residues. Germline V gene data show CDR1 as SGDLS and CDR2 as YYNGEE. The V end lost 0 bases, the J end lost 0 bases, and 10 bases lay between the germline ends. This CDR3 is CASSVGSGDSGNTIYF. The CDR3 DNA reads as TGTGCCAGCAGCGTAGGATCAGGAGACTCTGGAAACACCATATATTTT.

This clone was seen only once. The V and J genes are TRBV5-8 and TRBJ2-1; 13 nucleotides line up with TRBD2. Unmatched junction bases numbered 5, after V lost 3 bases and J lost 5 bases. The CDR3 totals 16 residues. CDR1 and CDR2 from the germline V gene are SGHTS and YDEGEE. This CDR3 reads CASSSYGLAGDNEQFF. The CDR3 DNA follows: TGTGCCAGCAGCTCATACGGACTAGCGGGAGACAATGAGCAGTTCTTC.

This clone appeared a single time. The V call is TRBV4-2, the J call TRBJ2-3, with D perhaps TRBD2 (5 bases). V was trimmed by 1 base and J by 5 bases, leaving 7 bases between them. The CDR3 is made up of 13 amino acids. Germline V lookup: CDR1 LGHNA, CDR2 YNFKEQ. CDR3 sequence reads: CASSQAAGDTQYF. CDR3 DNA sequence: TGTGCCAGCAGCCAAGCCGCGGGAGATACGCAGTATTTT.

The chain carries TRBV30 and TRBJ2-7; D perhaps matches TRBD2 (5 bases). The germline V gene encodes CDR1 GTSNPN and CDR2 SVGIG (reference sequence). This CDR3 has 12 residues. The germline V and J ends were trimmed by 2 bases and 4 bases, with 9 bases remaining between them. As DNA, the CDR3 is TGTGCCTGGAGTCTAGGAGGATACGAGCAGTACTTC. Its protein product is CAWSLGGYEQYF.

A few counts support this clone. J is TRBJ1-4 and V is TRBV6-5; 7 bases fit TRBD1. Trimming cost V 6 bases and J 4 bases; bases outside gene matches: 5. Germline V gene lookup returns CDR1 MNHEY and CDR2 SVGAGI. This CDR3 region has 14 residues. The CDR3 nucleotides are TGTGCCAGCAGGCGTACAGGGGATAATGAAAAACTGTTTTTT. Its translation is CASRRTGDNEKLFF.

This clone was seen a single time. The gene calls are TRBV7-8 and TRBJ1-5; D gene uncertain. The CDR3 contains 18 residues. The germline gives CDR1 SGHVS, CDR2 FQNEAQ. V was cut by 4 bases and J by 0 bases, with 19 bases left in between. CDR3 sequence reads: CASSSVVGMGYSNQPQHF. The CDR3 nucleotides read TGTGCCAGCAGCTCAGTCGTGGGGATGGGCTATAGCAATCAGCCCCAGCATTTT.

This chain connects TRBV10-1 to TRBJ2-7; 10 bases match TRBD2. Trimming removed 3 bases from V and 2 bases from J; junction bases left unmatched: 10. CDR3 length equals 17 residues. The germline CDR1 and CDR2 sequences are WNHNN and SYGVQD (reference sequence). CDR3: CASSDPLLAGVTYEQYF. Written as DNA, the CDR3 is TGCGCCAGCAGTGACCCCCTTCTAGCGGGAGTTACCTACGAGCAGTACTTC.

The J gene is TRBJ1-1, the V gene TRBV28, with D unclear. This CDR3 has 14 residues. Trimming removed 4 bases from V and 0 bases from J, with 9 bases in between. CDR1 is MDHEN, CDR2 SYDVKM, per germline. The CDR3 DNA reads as TGTGCCAGCAGTTCCCCGGCATTGAACACTGAAGCTTTCTTT. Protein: CASSSPALNTEAFF.

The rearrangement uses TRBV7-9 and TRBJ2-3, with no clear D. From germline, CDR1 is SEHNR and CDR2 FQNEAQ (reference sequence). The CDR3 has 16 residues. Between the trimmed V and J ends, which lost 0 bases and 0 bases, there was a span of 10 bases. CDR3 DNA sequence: TGTGCCAGCAGCTTAGCGTCGAGCGACAGCACAGATACGCAGTATTTT. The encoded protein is CASSLASSDSTDTQYF. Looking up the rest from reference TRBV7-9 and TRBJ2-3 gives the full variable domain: DTGVSQNPRHKITKRGQNVTFRCDPISEHNRLYWYRQTLGQGPEFLTYFQNEAQLEKSRLLSDRFSAERPKGSFSTLEIQRTEQGDSAMYLCASSLASSDSTDTQYFGPGTRLTVL.

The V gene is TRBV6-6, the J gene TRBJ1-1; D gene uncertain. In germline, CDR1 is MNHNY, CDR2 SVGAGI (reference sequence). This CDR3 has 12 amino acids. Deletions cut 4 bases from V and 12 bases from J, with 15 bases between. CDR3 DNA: TGTGCCAGCAGTTTATCTAACACCGATTCTTTCTTT. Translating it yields CASSLSNTDSFF.

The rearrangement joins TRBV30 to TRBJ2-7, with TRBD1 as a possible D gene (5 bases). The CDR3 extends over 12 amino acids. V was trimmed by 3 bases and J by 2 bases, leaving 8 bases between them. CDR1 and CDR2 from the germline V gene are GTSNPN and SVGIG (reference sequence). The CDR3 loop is CAWSRDTYEQYF. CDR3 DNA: TGTGCCTGGAGCAGGGATACCTACGAGCAGTACTTC. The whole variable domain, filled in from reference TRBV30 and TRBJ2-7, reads SQTIHQWPATLVQPVGSPLSLECTVEGTSNPNLYWYRQAAGRGLQLLFYSVGIGQISSEVPQNLSASRPQDRQFILSSKKLLLSDSGFYLCAWSRDTYEQYFGPGTRLTVT.

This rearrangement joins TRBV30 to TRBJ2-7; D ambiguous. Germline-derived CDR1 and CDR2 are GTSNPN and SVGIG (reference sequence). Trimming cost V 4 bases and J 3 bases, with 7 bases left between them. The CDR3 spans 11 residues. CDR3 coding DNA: TGTGCCTGGAAACGCAGCTACGAGCAGTACTTC. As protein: CAWKRSYEQYF.

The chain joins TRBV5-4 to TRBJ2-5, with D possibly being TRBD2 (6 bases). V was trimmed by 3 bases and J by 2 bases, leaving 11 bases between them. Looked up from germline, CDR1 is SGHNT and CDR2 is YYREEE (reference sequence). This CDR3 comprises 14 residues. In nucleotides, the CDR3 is TGTGCCAGCAGCTCTACGGGAGCTCAAGAGACCCAGTACTTC. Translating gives CASSSTGAQETQYF.

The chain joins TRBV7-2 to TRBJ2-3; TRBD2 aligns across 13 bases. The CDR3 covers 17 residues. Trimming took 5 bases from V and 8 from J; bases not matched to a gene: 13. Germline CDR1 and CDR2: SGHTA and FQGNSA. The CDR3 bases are TGTGCCAGCAGCCCGTGGACTAGCGGGAGTTCCGCCGGTACGCAGTATTTT. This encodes CASSPWTSGSSAGTQYF. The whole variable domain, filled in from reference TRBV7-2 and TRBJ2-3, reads GAGVSQSPSNKVTEKGKDVELRCDPISGHTALYWYRQSLGQGLEFLIYFQGNSAPDKSGLPSDRFSAERTGGSVSTLTIQRTQQEDSAVYLCASSPWTSGSSAGTQYFGPGTRLTVL.

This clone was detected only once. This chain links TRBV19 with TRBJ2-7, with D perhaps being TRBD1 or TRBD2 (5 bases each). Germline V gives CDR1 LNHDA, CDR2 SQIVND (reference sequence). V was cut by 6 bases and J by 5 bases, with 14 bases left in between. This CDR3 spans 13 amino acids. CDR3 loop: CASRRVGVNEQYF. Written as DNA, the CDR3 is TGTGCCAGTAGGAGAGTGGGGGTCAACGAGCAGTACTTC.